The present entry profiles one TCR beta chain with its context. Its antigen is unknown. This entry belongs to a study of a mutant IDH1 vaccine in newly diagnosed glioma. Study information: Vaccines were begun 4-6 weeks after radiotherapy alone, or with temozolomide cycles.

Time point noted: week 35, safety follow-up. A single vaccine dose contained 300 ug of mutant IDH1 20-mer peptide, and topical imiquimod was used with it. Repertoires were generated with immunoSEQ multiplex PCR, while TCRdb's copy carries only in-frame clones and drops some. Of around 41,000 clones listed, roughly nine tenths are singletons. From germline, CDR1 is LNHDA and CDR2 SQIVND (reference sequence). The length of the CDR3 is 13 residues. V lost 4 bases and J 2 bases, leaving 9 bases between the germline ends. The chain links TRBV19 to TRBJ2-7; D might be TRBD2 (6 bases). Here the sequenced sample was PBMCs, taken from a glioma patient whose treatment included an IDH1 peptide vaccine. This receptor was obtained from a man between 35 and 55 years old with glioma. CDR3 nucleotide sequence: TGTGCCAGTAGTAGGACGGGAGCCTACGAGCAGTACTTC. Protein product: CASSRTGAYEQYF.